Following are 9 T cell receptor beta chains from one sample sequenced in a study of cytomegalovirus exposure and HLA in healthy donors. Both 60 Vbeta primers and 13 Jbeta primers went into the PCR. Produced via immunoSEQ multiplex PCR; TCRdb's table is partial and in-frame only. The sample lists about 25,000 clones, 79% seen once, with 4.5% in the top ten. The sequencing input was PBMCs. Source of these receptors: a male donor in good health and CMV-seronegative.

This sequence joins TRBV10-3 and TRBJ2-7, with a tentative D call TRBD1 (6 bases). This CDR3 spans 16 amino acids. With 0 bases removed from V and 2 bases from J, the gap between germline ends came to 14 bases. Germline V CDR1 and CDR2: ENHRY, SYGVKD. This chain's CDR3 is CAISESPGAIPYEQYF. The CDR3 DNA follows: TGTGCCATCAGTGAGTCGCCAGGGGCCATACCCTACGAGCAGTACTTC.

The chain joins TRBV5-6 to TRBJ2-3; no clear D gene. V lost 2 bases and J 1 base, leaving 2 bases between the germline ends. This CDR3 has 12 amino acids. The germline V gene encodes CDR1 SGHDT and CDR2 YYEEEE. Here the CDR3 reads CASSFGTDTQYF. The CDR3 DNA sequence: TGTGCCAGCAGCTTCGGCACAGATACGCAGTATTTT.

The chain has TRBV2 and TRBJ2-2; D remains unclear. The V gene lost 2 bases and the J gene lost 2 bases, with 9 bases spanning the gap. The CDR3 is made up of 15 amino acids. Germline CDR1 SNHLY, CDR2 FYNNEI. CDR3 nucleotides: TGTGCCAGCAGTGAAATGGCAGTAAACACCGGGGAGCTGTTTTTT. Its protein product is CASSEMAVNTGELFF.

This chain connects TRBV25-1 to TRBJ2-7; the D gene is possibly TRBD2 (5 bases). V was clipped by 8 bases and J by 5 bases, with 10 bases between them. Germline V CDR1 and CDR2: MGHDK, SYGVNS. The CDR3 is 11 residues long. CDR3 coding DNA: TGTGCCAGCCGGGGTAGTCACGAGCAGTACTTC. This sequence encodes CASRGSHEQYF.

This clone was seen only once. The chain has TRBV11-3 and TRBJ1-5; no definite D call. Trimming shortened V by 4 bases and J by 2 bases, and 12 bases separated the two germline ends. Germline CDR1 SGHNT, CDR2 YENEEA. This CDR3 comprises 15 residues. The CDR3 sequence: CASSYGGSGNQPQHF. The CDR3 DNA reads TGTGCCAGCAGCTACGGAGGTTCTGGCAATCAGCCCCAGCATTTT.

This CDR3 is CASSSSGGAANEQFF. Here the CDR3 DNA reads TGTGCCAGCAGTTCGAGCGGGGGGGCCGCCAATGAGCAGTTCTTC. This rearrangement joins TRBV6-5 to TRBJ2-1, with TRBD2 matching over 10 bases. Germline CDR1 and CDR2: MNHEY and SVGAGI. The CDR3 extends over 15 amino acids. J was trimmed by 6 bases and V by 4 bases; bases with no gene match: 6.

The chain joins TRBV14 to TRBJ1-1; the D gene is possibly TRBD1 (5 bases). Germline CDR1 is SGHDN and CDR2 is FVKESK. The CDR3 is 13 residues long. V was trimmed by 2 bases and J by 5 bases, leaving 9 bases between them. CDR3: CASSQQGGTEAFF. The CDR3 DNA follows: TGTGCCAGCAGCCAACAGGGAGGTACTGAAGCTTTCTTT.

The gene calls are TRBV4-3 and TRBJ2-2; TRBD2 is a possible D gene (7 bases). This CDR3 contains 15 residues. V shed 4 bases and J shed 5 bases, with 14 bases lying between them. Per the germline V gene, CDR1 is LGHNA and CDR2 is YSLEER. CDR3 nucleotides: TGCGCCAGCAGCCTGCTGGGGGGGCGAACCGGGGAGCTGTTTTTT. Translated, it gives CASSLLGGRTGELFF.

The rearrangement joins TRBV6-5 to TRBJ1-2; 7 positions agree with TRBD1. Unmatched junction bases numbered 7, after V lost 6 bases and J lost 3 bases. Germline V gene lookup returns CDR1 MNHEY and CDR2 SVGAGI. The CDR3 is 14 amino acids. The CDR3 is CASRPGQRYYGYTF. The CDR3 DNA is TGTGCCAGCAGGCCGGGACAGAGGTACTATGGCTACACCTTC.